Shown below are 5 T cell receptor beta chains from a single sample sequenced in a study of shared clonotypes between healthy human individuals. TCRdb's table, derived via immunoSEQ multiplex PCR, lists solely in-frame clones and lacks some. The data contain millions of clones, approximately 92% of them singletons. The specimen was naive CD4+ T cells sorted from blood. Stated subset: CD45RA+ positively selected. The receptors come from a man aged 18 to 29 in good health.

CDR3 nucleotides: TGCGCCAGCAGCCAAGATTACGCTGGGGGGCCCTACGAGCAGTACTTC. Its translation: CASSQDYAGGPYEQYF. This chain uses TRBV4-3 with TRBJ2-7; D may correspond to TRBD1 or TRBD2 (6 bases each). This CDR3 spans 16 amino acids. Trimming shortened V by 0 bases and J by 2 bases, and 14 bases separated the two germline ends. Germline CDR1 reads LGHNA; CDR2 reads YSLEER.

V gene TRBV5-1 combines with J gene TRBJ2-1; 8 nucleotides line up with TRBD2. Germline assignment: CDR1 SGHRS and CDR2 YFSETQ. Germline trimming cut 0 bases from V and 3 bases from J; bases unmatched to any gene: 5. The CDR3 is 16 amino acids. CDR3 region: CASSLDGGRLYNEQFF. As DNA, the CDR3 is TGCGCCAGCAGCTTGGATGGCGGGAGGCTCTACAATGAGCAGTTCTTC.

The CDR3 spells CASSLRVGEQYF. The CDR3 DNA reads as TGTGCCAGCAGTTTAAGGGTTGGCGAGCAGTACTTC. The chain has TRBV27 and TRBJ2-7; the D is unclear. CDR1 and CDR2 (germline): MNHEY, SMNVEV (reference sequence). This CDR3 is built from 12 residues. V was pared by 2 bases and J by 6 bases, with 8 bases between.

The V call is TRBV18, the J call TRBJ2-3, with a tentative D call TRBD1 (5 bases). The germline V gene has CDR1 KGHSH and CDR2 LQKENI. The CDR3 runs to 15 residues. V gave up 3 bases and J gave up 4 bases, with 14 bases separating them. CDR3 DNA sequence: TGTGCCAGCTCACCGAGTAGGGGCGCGGCAGATACGCAGTATTTT. Amino acid sequence: CASSPSRGAADTQYF.

This clone was recorded once. CDR3 residues: CATSDQGRRYGYTF. In DNA, the CDR3 is TGTGCCACCTCCGACCAGGGCCGACGTTATGGCTACACCTTC. V is TRBV19 and J is TRBJ1-2; maybe TRBD1 (5 bases). This CDR3 is 14 amino acids long. The germline V and J ends were trimmed by 10 bases and 5 bases, with 20 bases remaining between them. Germline V gives CDR1 LNHDA, CDR2 SQIVND (reference sequence).